Each of the 30 T cell receptor beta chains below was sequenced from the same sample in a study of T cell responses to AZD1222 COVID-19 vaccine. TCRdb keeps only in-frame clones here, not all; method: immunoSEQ multiplex PCR. Of roughly 270,000 clones listed, about 94% are singletons. Here the sequenced sample was peripheral blood, taken 28 days after the second AZD1222 dose. The receptors were gathered from an adult who received the AZD1222 COVID-19 vaccine.

The chain links TRBV7-9 to TRBJ2-7; D tentatively reads TRBD1 or TRBD2 (5 bases each). Looked up from germline, CDR1 is SEHNR and CDR2 is FQNEAQ (reference sequence). Trimming cost V 5 bases and J 2 bases, with 13 bases left between them. The CDR3 has 14 residues. The CDR3 DNA sequence: TGTGCCAGCAGCACCGGGACGGCCCCCTACGAGCAGTACTTC. This gives the protein CASSTGTAPYEQYF.

This chain links TRBV28 with TRBJ2-6, with D perhaps being TRBD1 or TRBD2 (5 bases each). V lost 2 bases and J 0 bases, leaving 14 bases between the germline ends. This CDR3 has 18 residues. Germline V gene data show CDR1 as MDHEN and CDR2 as SYDVKM. CDR3 loop: CASSLLPGRSSGANVLTF. CDR3 DNA: TGTGCCAGCAGTTTACTTCCAGGGAGAAGCTCTGGGGCCAACGTCCTGACTTTC. Together with reference TRBV28 and TRBJ2-6, the CDR3 gives the full variable domain: DVKVTQSSRYLVKRTGEKVFLECVQDMDHENMFWYRQDPGLGLRLIYFSYDVKMKEKGDIPEGYSVSREKKERFSLILESASTNQTSMYLCASSLLPGRSSGANVLTFGAGSRLTVL.

This clone has more than one count but fewer than ten. This chain links TRBV28 with TRBJ2-7; D might be TRBD2 (5 bases). Germline V CDR1 and CDR2: MDHEN, SYDVKM. This CDR3 is built from 12 residues. Between the trimmed V and J ends, which lost 4 bases and 3 bases, there was a span of 7 bases. This CDR3 is CASSYTSYEQYF. CDR3 DNA sequence: TGTGCCAGCAGTTACACTAGCTACGAGCAGTACTTC.

The V and J genes are TRBV10-2 and TRBJ2-7; TRBD2 might be the D (7 bases). CDR3 length: 14 amino acids. Trimming took 9 bases from V and 2 from J, leaving 17 bases between them. Germline V lookup: CDR1 WSHSY, CDR2 SAAADI. The CDR3 bases are TGCGCCAGTACCTGGGAGGGGGGCCCCTACGAGCAGTACTTC. Amino acid sequence: CASTWEGGPYEQYF.

This clone was seen just once. This chain joins TRBV20-1 and TRBJ1-6; no reliable D call. The CDR3 consists of 11 residues. Germline CDR1 DFQATT, CDR2 SNEGSKA (reference sequence). The V and J ends lost 6 bases and 15 bases respectively, with 15 bases between them. This CDR3 reads CSAPREALLHF. In DNA, the CDR3 is TGCAGTGCCCCCCGGGAGGCCCTCCTCCACTTT.

The chain joins TRBV6-5 to TRBJ2-7, with D possibly matching TRBD1 (6 bases). CDR1 and CDR2 from the germline V gene are MNHEY and SVGAGI. This CDR3 is 14 amino acids long. V lost 6 bases to trimming and J lost 6 bases, with 18 bases between them. The CDR3 nucleotides are TGTGCCAGCAGCACCGGACAGTCCTCTCGCGAGCAGTACTTC. Its translation is CASSTGQSSREQYF.

The chain combines TRBV28 with TRBJ2-1; D perhaps matches TRBD1 (5 bases). Trimming took 6 bases from V and 8 from J, leaving 11 bases between them. There are 12 residues in the CDR3. Germline V lookup: CDR1 MDHEN, CDR2 SYDVKM. In DNA, the CDR3 is TGTGCCAGCAGCCGCTCAGGGTATGAGCAGTTCTTC. It encodes CASSRSGYEQFF.

This rearrangement joins TRBV13 to TRBJ1-1; no firm D call. V was cut by 4 bases and J by 3 bases, with 18 bases left in between. The CDR3 spans 16 residues. The V gene's germline CDR1 is PRHDT and CDR2 FYEKMQ (reference sequence). This CDR3 is CASSSNRVGRHTEAFF. CDR3 DNA sequence: TGTGCCAGCAGCTCCAACCGCGTCGGCAGACACACTGAAGCTTTCTTT.

The chain recombines TRBV19 with TRBJ1-4; D gene ambiguous. The V end lost 3 bases, the J end lost 5 bases, and 13 bases lay between the germline ends. There are 15 residues in the CDR3. The germline CDR1 and CDR2 sequences are LNHDA and SQIVND (reference sequence). This CDR3 is CASSISTALNEKLFF. DNA for the CDR3: TGTGCCAGTAGTATCTCAACCGCTCTCAATGAAAAACTGTTTTTT.

The chain has TRBV29-1 and TRBJ2-3; 12 nucleotides align to TRBD2. V shed 4 bases, J shed 1 base, and the junction held 6 bases outside the gene matches. Germline CDR1 and CDR2: SQVTM and ANQGSEA. The CDR3 runs to 16 residues. CDR3 protein: CSVASGRAVGTDTQYF. The CDR3 DNA reads TGCAGCGTTGCTAGCGGGAGGGCCGTAGGCACAGATACGCAGTATTTT.

J is TRBJ2-4 and V is TRBV18; D not resolved. Germline V CDR1 and CDR2: KGHSH, LQKENI. The CDR3 runs to 15 residues. V lost 2 bases and J lost 0, with 8 bases in between. The CDR3 coding sequence is TGTGCCAGCTCACCATCATCACTAGCCAAAAACATTCAGTACTTC. As protein: CASSPSSLAKNIQYF. The full variable domain, with the rest looked up from reference TRBV18 and TRBJ2-4, is NAGVMQNPRHLVRRRGQEARLRCSPMKGHSHVYWYRQLPEEGLKFMVYLQKENIIDESGMPKERFSAEFPKEGPSILRIQQVVRGDSAAYFCASSPSSLAKNIQYFGAGTRLSVL.

V gene TRBV6-5 combines with J gene TRBJ2-7, with D tentatively TRBD1 (5 bases). V lost 7 bases to trimming and J lost 1 base, with 11 bases between them. The germline V gene encodes CDR1 MNHEY and CDR2 SVGAGI. The CDR3 contains 13 residues. CDR3: CASKTGQSYEQYF. The DNA for the CDR3 is TGTGCCAGCAAGACCGGACAATCCTACGAGCAGTACTTC.

The rearrangement uses TRBV5-6 and TRBJ2-2, with D perhaps matching TRBD1 or TRBD2 (5 bases each). Germline assignment: CDR1 SGHDT and CDR2 YYEEEE. Trimming shortened V by 6 bases and J by 8 bases, and 14 bases separated the two germline ends. This CDR3 is built from 13 residues. The CDR3 loop reads CASTGTLGGELFF. The CDR3 DNA reads as TGTGCCAGCACCGGGACCCTGGGGGGGGAGCTGTTTTTT.

This chain links TRBV4-1 with TRBJ2-3; D may be TRBD1 or TRBD2 (5 bases each). Germline CDR1 MGHRA, CDR2 YSYEKL. V shed 4 bases and J shed 2 bases, with 16 bases lying between them. This CDR3 region has 16 residues. The CDR3 sequence: CASSRPGTVITDTQYF. The CDR3, as DNA: TGCGCCAGCAGCCGTCCCGGGACGGTGATCACAGATACGCAGTATTTT.

This clone has a single count. This specimen includes other DNA sequences encoding the same CDR3. The J gene is TRBJ1-5, the V gene TRBV5-1; no firm D call. The CDR3 is 14 amino acids. Per germline, CDR1 SGHRS and CDR2 YFSETQ. V was shortened by 0 bases and J by 2 bases, with 6 bases between the two germline ends. The CDR3 loop reads CASSLGSGNQPQHF. As DNA, the CDR3 is TGCGCCAGCAGCTTGGGATCGGGCAATCAGCCCCAGCATTTT.

This rearrangement joins TRBV5-4 to TRBJ2-7, with 11 bases identical to TRBD1. The V segment lost 3 bases and the J segment 7 bases; nucleotides outside the gene matches: 3. This CDR3 spans 13 amino acids. Per germline, CDR1 SGHNT and CDR2 YYREEE (reference sequence). CDR3 sequence reads: CASSWDRGYEQYF. The CDR3 DNA reads TGTGCCAGCAGCTGGGACAGGGGGTATGAGCAGTACTTC.

This clone showed up just once. The chain uses TRBV18 and TRBJ1-6; no definite D call. Germline lookup yields CDR1 KGHSH and CDR2 LQKENI. Trimming left V 0 bases short and J 7 bases short, with 10 bases between. This CDR3 has 15 residues. The CDR3 sequence: CASSPPGGRNSPLHF. The CDR3 DNA follows: TGTGCCAGCTCACCACCGGGAGGGAGGAATTCACCCCTCCACTTT.

V is TRBV16 and J is TRBJ2-2; no clear D. The CDR3 is made up of 16 amino acids. The V end lost 1 base, the J end lost 0 bases, and 9 bases lay between the germline ends. Germline values: CDR1 KGHSY, CDR2 FQNENV. The CDR3 DNA is TGTGCCAGCAGCCAATTTAAGCGATCGAACACCGGGGAGCTGTTTTTT. It translates to CASSQFKRSNTGELFF.

The chain links TRBV18 to TRBJ1-6; no clear D gene. The CDR3 totals 14 residues. With 2 bases removed from V and 5 bases from J, the gap between germline ends came to 7 bases. Per the germline V gene, CDR1 is KGHSH and CDR2 is LQKENI. CDR3 loop: CASSPDENNSPLHF. The CDR3 DNA sequence: TGTGCCAGCTCACCAGACGAGAATAATTCACCCCTCCACTTT. The whole variable domain, remainder taken from reference TRBV18 and TRBJ1-6, is NAGVMQNPRHLVRRRGQEARLRCSPMKGHSHVYWYRQLPEEGLKFMVYLQKENIIDESGMPKERFSAEFPKEGPSILRIQQVVRGDSAAYFCASSPDENNSPLHFGNGTRLTVT.

This clone was detected only once. The rearrangement links TRBV12-3 or TRBV12-4 to TRBJ2-5; possibly TRBD2 for D (5 bases). Trimming left V 8 bases short and J 2 bases short, with 12 bases between. The CDR3 runs to 13 residues. CDR3 amino acids: CASSRWEQETQYF. The CDR3 DNA follows: TGTGCCAGCTCCCGGTGGGAGCAAGAGACCCAGTACTTC.

This clone was seen just once. The chain carries TRBV7-6 and TRBJ2-3; 11 nucleotides align to TRBD2. CDR3 length: 15 residues. The trim removed 4 bases at V and 3 bases at J, leaving 3 bases unmatched. The germline V gene has CDR1 SGHVS and CDR2 FNYEAQ. CDR3 coding DNA: TGTGCCAGCAGCTGGGGACTAGCGGATACAGATACGCAGTATTTT. Translation gives CASSWGLADTDTQYF.

The chain has TRBV28 and TRBJ2-7, with TRBD1 matching over 9 bases. The trim removed 2 bases at V and 7 bases at J, leaving 6 bases unmatched. This CDR3 has 14 residues. Germline V lookup: CDR1 MDHEN, CDR2 SYDVKM. CDR3 DNA sequence: TGTGCCAGCAGTTTAGTACAGGGGGCAAGGGAGCAGTACTTC. Protein: CASSLVQGAREQYF.

V is TRBV19 and J is TRBJ2-3; the match to TRBD2 covers 7 bases. Per the germline V gene, CDR1 is LNHDA and CDR2 is SQIVND (reference sequence). J gave up 2 bases and V 3 bases, and 5 bases lay outside the gene matches. CDR3 size: 15 residues. The CDR3 DNA is TGTGCCAGTAGTATTCCTAGCGGCATCACAGATACGCAGTATTTT. It translates to CASSIPSGITDTQYF.

The chain recombines TRBV7-2 with TRBJ2-1; no clear D. The CDR3 covers 13 residues. CDR1 is SGHTA, CDR2 FQGNSA, per germline. V dropped 5 bases and J dropped 8 bases, with 13 bases sitting between them. The CDR3 reads CASSQSVRHEQFF. The CDR3 DNA reads as TGTGCCAGCAGCCAATCGGTCAGGCATGAGCAGTTCTTC.

The J gene is TRBJ2-3, the V gene TRBV6-5; 13 positions agree with TRBD2. CDR3 size: 14 residues. Germline CDR1 reads MNHEY; CDR2 reads SVGAGI. Germline trimming cut 2 bases from V and 13 bases from J; bases unmatched to any gene: 6. CDR3 protein: CASSYGTSGVSEYF. Here the CDR3 DNA reads TGTGCCAGCAGTTACGGGACTAGCGGGGTATCCGAGTATTTT.

The CDR3 is CASSLAGSSPLHF. Here the CDR3 DNA reads TGTGCCAGCAGCTTGGCAGGGTCCTCACCCCTCCACTTT. This sequence joins TRBV5-5 and TRBJ1-6; possibly TRBD1 for D (5 bases). The length of the CDR3 is 13 residues. Germline V gene data show CDR1 as SGHKS and CDR2 as YYEKEE (reference sequence). The V gene lost 0 bases and the J gene lost 10 bases, with 8 bases spanning the gap.

CDR3 in amino acids: CASSRTDRGLDGYTF. The CDR3 nucleotides are TGTGCCAGCAGCCGAACGGACAGGGGGCTGGATGGCTACACCTTC. The chain carries TRBV4-2 and TRBJ1-2; 11 bases are shared with TRBD1. The CDR3 totals 15 residues. Trimming removed 4 bases from V and 6 bases from J; junction bases left unmatched: 7. Looked up from germline, CDR1 is LGHNA and CDR2 is YNFKEQ.

The chain carries TRBV28 and TRBJ2-7, with D possibly being TRBD2 (5 bases). Looked up from germline, CDR1 is MDHEN and CDR2 is SYDVKM. The CDR3 sequence is 16 residues long. With 3 bases removed from V and 1 base from J, the gap between germline ends came to 16 bases. CDR3 in DNA: TGTGCCAGCAGTTTGGCAGGATTCGGGGAATCCTACGAGCAGTACTTC. This codes for CASSLAGFGESYEQYF.

V usage is TRBV12-3 or TRBV12-4 and J usage is TRBJ1-5; D not certain. The CDR3 runs 13 residues. The germline V and J ends were trimmed by 0 bases and 5 bases, with 5 bases remaining between them. The CDR3 sequence: CASSLAKDQPQHF. Written as DNA, the CDR3 is TGTGCCAGCAGTTTAGCCAAAGATCAGCCCCAGCATTTT.

The chain has TRBV10-2 and TRBJ1-1; D is unresolved. Germline V lookup: CDR1 WSHSY, CDR2 SAAADI. This CDR3 comprises 14 residues. The germline V and J ends were trimmed by 2 bases and 1 base, with 8 bases remaining between them. In DNA form, the CDR3 reads TGCGCCAGCAGTGAGAGAGCCACGAACACTGAAGCTTTCTTT. Its translation is CASSERATNTEAFF.